This T cell receptor (beta chain) was retrieved from a study of blood T cell repertoires in COVID-19. Overall study: Some COVID-19 samples were acute and others convalescent; all came from the United States, Italy and Spain.

Sequenced by immunoSEQ multiplex PCR; TCRdb stores in-frame clones only, minus some. The data hold 35,000 to 40,000 clones, with roughly 90% observed a single time. Germline V gene lookup returns CDR1 SGHTA and CDR2 FQGNSA. The CDR3 has 16 residues. V was pared by 4 bases and J by 6 bases, with 14 bases of the junction left unmatched. The rearrangement joins TRBV7-2 to TRBJ2-7; 8 bases map to TRBD1. The sequenced sample consisted of peripheral blood. This sequence was found in a man in his 70s with active COVID-19. CDR3 residues: CASSSQAGTGAFEQYF. CDR3 nucleotide sequence: TGTGCCAGCAGCTCCCAGGCCGGGACAGGAGCCTTCGAGCAGTACTTC. The full variable domain, with the rest looked up from reference TRBV7-2 and TRBJ2-7, is GAGVSQSPSNKVTEKGKDVELRCDPISGHTALYWYRQSLGQGLEFLIYFQGNSAPDKSGLPSDRFSAERTGGSVSTLTIQRTQQEDSAVYLCASSSQAGTGAFEQYFGPGTRLTVT.